The 12 T cell receptor beta chains below all came from one sample that was sequenced in a study of blood T cells in healthy people across ages. Through a sample-barcoded 5' primer and a J-beta primer mix, a second PCR was run for 7 to 11 cycles. TCRdb reprocessed the 5' RACE reads with MiXCR, giving one entry per CDR3 protein. The data show around 670,000 distinct CDR3 sequences, about 30% seen once. Sequenced: blood. These receptors all come from a woman older than 75 in good health.

In the case of this clonotype: A junction end diverges from the germline sequence, so it may reflect a read error. V is TRBV20-1 and J is TRBJ1-1, with D uncertain. CDR1 and CDR2 (germline): DFQATT, SNEGSKA (reference sequence). The CDR3 covers 12 residues. For the CDR3, the DNA is TGCAGTGCTATAACCCCATGGACTGAGGCTTTCTTT. Protein: CSAITPWTEAFF.

This clonotype was seen many times. An end of the junction differs from the germline gene, which may be a read error. The chain couples TRBV5-1 to TRBJ1-1, with 8 bases aligning to TRBD1. This CDR3 is built from 15 residues. Germline CDR1 SGHRS, CDR2 YFSETQ. CDR3 sequence: CASSLLGQGNTEAFF. CDR3 DNA sequence: TGTGCCAGCAGCTTACTTGGACAGGGGAACACTGAAGCTTTCTTT.

Many counts were recorded for this clonotype. The chain joins TRBV6-1 to TRBJ2-5; D gene unclear. This CDR3 region has 15 residues. V lost 6 bases, J lost 2 bases, and 16 bases lay in between. Germline V lookup: CDR1 MNHNS, CDR2 SASEGT. For the CDR3, the DNA is TGTGCCAGCAGCCCTACATCCGGAGTGCAAGAGACCCAGTACTTC. It encodes CASSPTSGVQETQYF.

This CDR3 reads CASSSGEYNEQFF. CDR3 nucleotides: TGTGCCTCCTCTAGCGGGGAGTACAATGAGCAGTTCTTC. The chain carries TRBV30 and TRBJ2-1; TRBD2 matches 9 bases. The ends lost 7 bases at V and 4 bases at J; junction bases unmatched: 5. The CDR3 runs 13 residues. Looked up from germline, CDR1 is GTSNPN and CDR2 is SVGIG (reference sequence). Full variable domain (rest looked up from reference TRBV30 and TRBJ2-1): SQTIHQWPATLVQPVGSPLSLECTVEGTSNPNLYWYRQAAGRGLQLLFYSVGIGQISSEVPQNLSASRPQDRQFILSSKKLLLSDSGFYLCASSSGEYNEQFFGPGTRLTVL.

The genes are TRBV6-5 and TRBJ1-1; the D gene is possibly TRBD1 (5 bases). V shed 6 bases and J shed 4 bases, with 15 bases lying between them. The germline V gene encodes CDR1 MNHEY and CDR2 SVGAGI. This CDR3 has 14 amino acids. CDR3 residues: CASRNGGISTEAFF. In DNA, the CDR3 is TGTGCCAGCAGGAACGGGGGGATAAGCACTGAAGCTTTCTTT.

The chain carries TRBV30 and TRBJ2-5; D is unclear. Trimming shortened V by 5 bases and J by 11 bases, and 18 bases separated the two germline ends. Germline CDR1 reads GTSNPN; CDR2 reads SVGIG (reference sequence). The CDR3 runs 12 residues. CDR3 protein: CAWANRANEQYF. For the CDR3, the DNA is TGTGCCTGGGCTAATCGGGCTAATGAGCAGTACTTC.

The gene calls are TRBV30 and TRBJ2-3, with TRBD1 identical over 8 bases. Germline V lookup: CDR1 GTSNPN, CDR2 SVGIG (reference sequence). The CDR3 consists of 16 residues. V shed 0 bases and J 3 bases; nucleotides not matched to a gene: 8. The CDR3 region is CAWSVGPGGGTDTQYF. CDR3 coding DNA: TGTGCCTGGAGTGTTGGGCCAGGGGGCGGGACAGATACGCAGTATTTT. Complete variable domain (other parts from reference TRBV30 and TRBJ2-3): SQTIHQWPATLVQPVGSPLSLECTVEGTSNPNLYWYRQAAGRGLQLLFYSVGIGQISSEVPQNLSASRPQDRQFILSSKKLLLSDSGFYLCAWSVGPGGGTDTQYFGPGTRLTVL.

For this clonotype: A much more abundant neighbour one base away suggests this may be a read error. J is TRBJ2-5 and V is TRBV12-5, with TRBD1 matching over 7 bases. The germline gives CDR1 LGHNT, CDR2 FRNRAP. The J segment lost 11 bases and the V segment lost 11 bases, leaving 11 bases of the junction unmatched. This CDR3 has 11 amino acids. CDR3 amino acids: CASHRGHEQYF. In DNA, the CDR3 is TGTGCTTCCCACAGGGGACATGAGCAGTACTTC.

This clonotype showed up many times. This chain links TRBV5-1 with TRBJ2-7; 7 nucleotides line up with TRBD1. V lost 0 bases and J lost 0; bases outside the gene matches: 12. The CDR3 covers 18 residues. The V gene's germline CDR1 is SGHRS and CDR2 YFSETQ. CDR3 bases: TGCGCCAGCAGCTTGGCCCCCGGACAGGCCTGGAGCTCCTACGAGCAGTACTTC. Its protein product is CASSLAPGQAWSSYEQYF.

The rearrangement joins TRBV12-3 or TRBV12-4 to TRBJ1-1, with 7 positions matching TRBD1. V gave up 7 bases and J gave up 10 bases; unmatched junction bases: 15. The CDR3 covers 14 residues. As DNA, the CDR3 is TGTGCCAGCACAAACCCGAACAGGGGTAAGGTAGCTTTCTTT. Residues: CASTNPNRGKVAFF.

This clonotype was counted many times. The chain's CDR3 is CASSLRQEYEQYF. The CDR3 DNA reads as TGTGCCAGCAGCTTACGCCAAGAGTACGAGCAGTACTTC. The chain has TRBV7-9 and TRBJ2-7; unclear D gene. Per the germline V gene, CDR1 is SEHNR and CDR2 is FQNEAQ (reference sequence). The CDR3 loop spans 13 amino acids. V lost 2 bases and J lost 4, with 9 bases in between.

The rearrangement joins TRBV11-2 to TRBJ1-4; unclear D gene. CDR3 size: 14 residues. Germline values: CDR1 SGHAT, CDR2 FQNNGV. Trimming removed 3 bases from V and 4 bases from J, with 9 bases in between. The CDR3: CASSFSRVNEKLFF. For the CDR3, the DNA is TGTGCCAGCAGCTTTAGTCGGGTTAATGAAAAACTGTTTTTT.